The text below deals with one TCR beta chain. Its antigen is not known. The CDR3 contains 14 residues. Germline CDR1 is SGHRS and CDR2 is YFSETQ. Trimming cost V 4 bases and J 2 bases, with 13 bases left between them. This specimen belongs to a study of T-cell memory formation after mild COVID-19. Study-wide findings and caveats: Memory sampled before infection contained some responding clones, suggesting cross-reactive memory joined.

After 5'RACE with constant-segment primers, TCR alpha and TCR beta cDNA libraries carrying sample barcodes and UMIs were obtained. TCRdb independently ran MiXCR on the 5' RACE reads; one entry per CDR3 protein. The sample carries 130,000 to 150,000 distinct CDR3 sequences, under 25% recorded once. The source is an adult woman who had mild COVID-19 (a few samples of this study predate the infection). Cell type and time point are not known. This rearrangement joins TRBV5-1 to TRBJ2-7, with TRBD1 as a possible D gene (5 bases). The specimen sequenced was PBMCs or a T cell subset sorted from them (not recorded which). Written as DNA, the CDR3 is TGCGCCAGCAGCCCTAAGGGGCCCGCCTACGAGCAGTACTTC. Amino acid sequence: CASSPKGPAYEQYF. Full variable domain (missing parts from reference TRBV5-1 and TRBJ2-7): KAGVTQTPRYLIKTRGQQVTLSCSPISGHRSVSWYQQTPGQGLQFLFEYFSETQRNKGNFPGRFSGRQFSNSRSEMNVSTLELGDSALYLCASSPKGPAYEQYFGPGTRLTVT.